The entry below gives a single T cell receptor (beta chain) sequence along with its context. The sample originates from a study of CD8 T cells in Susac syndrome. Study summary: Clinically active disease was present in six of the sequenced Susac syndrome patients. Eight of these patients were in remission. Intravenous immunoglobulin alone or corticosteroids were being given to patients with Susac syndrome at blood draw, unless they were therapy-naive.

After extraction with the RNeasy kit, roughly 0.5 to 1 ug of the RNA was reverse transcribed using random hexamers. An immunoSEQ multiplex PCR generated amplified TCR beta CDR3 products spanning 54 Vbeta and 13 Jbeta. TCRdb fed the immunoSEQ multiplex PCR reads into MiXCR, producing one record per CDR3 protein. The repertoire holds about 120,000 distinct CDR3 sequences, roughly 95% seen once, with roughly 0.14% in the top ten. Negative isolation yielded the CD8+ and CD4+ T cells, while FACS enriched the TEMRA cells. This receptor was taken from a human donor with Susac syndrome. The sample taken for sequencing was CD4+ T cells from PBMCs.

The CDR3 bases are TGTGCCAGCTCACCACCGGTCACATCAGCCTACGAGCAGTACTTC. Translated: CASSPPVTSAYEQYF. The gene calls are TRBV18 and TRBJ2-7; D call uncertain. Germline V gene sequence: CDR1 KGHSH, CDR2 LQKENI. V lost 0 bases and J 2 bases, leaving 11 bases between the germline ends. The CDR3 runs to 15 residues.